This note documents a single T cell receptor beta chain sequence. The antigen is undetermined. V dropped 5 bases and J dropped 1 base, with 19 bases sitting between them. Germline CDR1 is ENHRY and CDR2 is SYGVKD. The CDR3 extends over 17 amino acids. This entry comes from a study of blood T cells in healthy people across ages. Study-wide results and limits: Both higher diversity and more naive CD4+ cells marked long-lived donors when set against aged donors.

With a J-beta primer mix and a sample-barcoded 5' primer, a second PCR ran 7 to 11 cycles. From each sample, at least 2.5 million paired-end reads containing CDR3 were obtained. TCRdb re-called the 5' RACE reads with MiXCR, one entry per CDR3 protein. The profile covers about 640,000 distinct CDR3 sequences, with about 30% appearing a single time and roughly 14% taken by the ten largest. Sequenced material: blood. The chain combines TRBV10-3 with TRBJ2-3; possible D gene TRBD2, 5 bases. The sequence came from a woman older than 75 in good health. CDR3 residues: CAISTGLSTGGTDTQYF. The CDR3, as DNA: TGTGCCATCAGTACGGGATTATCAACCGGGGGCACAGATACGCAGTATTTT.